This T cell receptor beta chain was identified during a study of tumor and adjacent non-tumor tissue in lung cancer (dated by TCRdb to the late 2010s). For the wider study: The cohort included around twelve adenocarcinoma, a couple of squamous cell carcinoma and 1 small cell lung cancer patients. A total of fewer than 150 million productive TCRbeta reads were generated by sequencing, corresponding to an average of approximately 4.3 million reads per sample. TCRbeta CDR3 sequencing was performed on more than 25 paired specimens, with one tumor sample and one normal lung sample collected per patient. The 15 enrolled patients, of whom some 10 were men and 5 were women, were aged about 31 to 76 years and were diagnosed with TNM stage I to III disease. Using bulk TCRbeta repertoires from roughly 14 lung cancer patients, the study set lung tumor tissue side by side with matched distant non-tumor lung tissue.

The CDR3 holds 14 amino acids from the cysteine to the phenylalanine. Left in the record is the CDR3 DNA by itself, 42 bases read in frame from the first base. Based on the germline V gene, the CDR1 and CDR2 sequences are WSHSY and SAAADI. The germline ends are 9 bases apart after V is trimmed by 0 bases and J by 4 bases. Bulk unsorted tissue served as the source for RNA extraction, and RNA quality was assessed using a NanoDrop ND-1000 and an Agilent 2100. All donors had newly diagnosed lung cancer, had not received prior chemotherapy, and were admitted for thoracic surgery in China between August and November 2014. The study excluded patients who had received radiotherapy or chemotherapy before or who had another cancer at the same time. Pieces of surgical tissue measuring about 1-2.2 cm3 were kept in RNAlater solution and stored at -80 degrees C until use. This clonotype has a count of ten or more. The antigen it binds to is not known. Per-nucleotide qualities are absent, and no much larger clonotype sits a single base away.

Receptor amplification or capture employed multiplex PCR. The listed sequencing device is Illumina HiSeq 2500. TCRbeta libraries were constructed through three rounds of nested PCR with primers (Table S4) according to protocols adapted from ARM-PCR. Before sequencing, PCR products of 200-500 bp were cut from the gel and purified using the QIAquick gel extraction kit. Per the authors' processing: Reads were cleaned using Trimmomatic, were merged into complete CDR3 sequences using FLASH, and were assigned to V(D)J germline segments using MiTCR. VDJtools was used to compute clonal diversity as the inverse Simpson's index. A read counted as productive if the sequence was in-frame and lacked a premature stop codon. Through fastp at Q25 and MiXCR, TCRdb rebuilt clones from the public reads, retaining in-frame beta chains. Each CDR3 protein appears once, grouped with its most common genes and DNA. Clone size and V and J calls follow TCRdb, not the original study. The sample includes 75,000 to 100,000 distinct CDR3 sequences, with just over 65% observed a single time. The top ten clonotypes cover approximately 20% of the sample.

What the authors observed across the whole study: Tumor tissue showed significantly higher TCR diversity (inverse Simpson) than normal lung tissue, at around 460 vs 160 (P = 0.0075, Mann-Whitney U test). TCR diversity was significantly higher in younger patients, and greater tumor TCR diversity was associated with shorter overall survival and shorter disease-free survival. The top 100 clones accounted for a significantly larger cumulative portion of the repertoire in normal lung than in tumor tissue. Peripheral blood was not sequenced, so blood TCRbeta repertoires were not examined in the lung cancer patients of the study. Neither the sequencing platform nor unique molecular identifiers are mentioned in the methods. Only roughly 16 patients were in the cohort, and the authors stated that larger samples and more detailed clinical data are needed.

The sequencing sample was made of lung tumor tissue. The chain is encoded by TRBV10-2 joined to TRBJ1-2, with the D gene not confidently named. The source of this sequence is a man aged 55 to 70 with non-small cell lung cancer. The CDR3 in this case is CASSESTRSYGYTF. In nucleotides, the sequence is TGCGCCAGCAGTGAGTCGACTCGTAGCTATGGCTACACCTTC.